This TCR beta chain came from a study of T cell responses to AZD1222 COVID-19 vaccine. General observations from the study: Within unmutated variant regions lay the reported targets of nearly half of spike-specific TCRs. Spike as a whole was targeted by vaccine-associated CD4 TCRs, dominant at 160-218 and 743-854. Clonal diversity may have been underestimated in mostly white British donors. Of the AZD1222 recipients, only five to seven were seropositive at baseline.

In the case of this clone: What it binds is not known.

The CDR3 has 16 amino acids. V trimming: 4 bases; J trimming: 6 bases; junction bases outside the gene matches: 7. Germline CDR1 is MDHEN and CDR2 is SYDVKM. The protocol was immunoSEQ multiplex PCR, while the TCRdb copy is restricted to in-frame clones and leaves out a portion. Here the sample spans 160,000 or so clones, approximately 90% being singletons. This clonotype originated in an adult who received the MenACWY meningococcal vaccine as a control. V and J are TRBV28 and TRBJ1-5; 12 bases fit TRBD1. This specimen consisted of peripheral blood, obtained 28 days after the second dose of the MenACWY control vaccine. DNA of the CDR3: TGTGCCAGCAGTTCTCCGGGACAGGGGGCAGGTCAGCCCCAGCATTTT. Protein product: CASSSPGQGAGQPQHF.